This T cell receptor beta chain was identified in a study of cytomegalovirus exposure and HLA in healthy donors. Across the whole study: In terms of ancestry, the Caucasian-associated cluster contained roughly 80% of the 398 genotyped donors.

Primers for the PCR totalled 60 Vbeta and 13 Jbeta. Sequencing used immunoSEQ multiplex PCR; TCRdb keeps in-frame clones, though not all of them. The top ten hold 10% to 15% of the sample, which has roughly 150,000 clones, 65% to 80% seen once. In germline, CDR1 is SGHRS, CDR2 YFSETQ. This CDR3 is built from 15 residues. J lost 4 bases, V lost 5 bases, and 10 bases had no gene match. Sequencing was carried out using PBMCs. V usage is TRBV5-1 and J usage is TRBJ2-3; 7 positions agree with TRBD2. This receptor was taken from a man in his forties in good health and CMV-seropositive. CDR3 sequence (DNA): TGCGCCAGCAGTTCGATGGGGGGGGTGGCAGATACGCAGTATTTT. It specifies CASSSMGGVADTQYF.